This TCR beta chain was recorded in a study of T-cell reconstitution after alpha-beta-depleted transplantation in children. This clonotype was seen repeatedly, ten times or more. Unique molecular identifiers were incorporated during preparation of the TCRbeta library. From the PCR reads, TCRdb called clonotypes with MiXCR, one entry per CDR3 protein. The sample includes approximately 500,000 distinct CDR3 sequences, roughly 10% seen only once; the top ten take 2% to 2.5%. This specimen was PBMCs, taken before TCRalphabeta/CD19-depleted stem cell transplant. The TCR originated in a child aged 2 to 15 with inherited bone marrow failure, due to receive a stem cell transplant.

This chain's CDR3 is CASSQVLAVTDTQYF. CDR3 DNA: TGCGCCAGCAGCCAAGTCCTAGCGGTCACAGATACGCAGTATTTT. The V gene is TRBV4-3, the J gene TRBJ2-3, with 7 bases matching TRBD2. The V and J ends lost 1 base and 2 bases, in that order; junction bases with no gene match: 3. Germline CDR1 reads LGHNA; CDR2 reads YSLEER. CDR3 size: 15 residues.